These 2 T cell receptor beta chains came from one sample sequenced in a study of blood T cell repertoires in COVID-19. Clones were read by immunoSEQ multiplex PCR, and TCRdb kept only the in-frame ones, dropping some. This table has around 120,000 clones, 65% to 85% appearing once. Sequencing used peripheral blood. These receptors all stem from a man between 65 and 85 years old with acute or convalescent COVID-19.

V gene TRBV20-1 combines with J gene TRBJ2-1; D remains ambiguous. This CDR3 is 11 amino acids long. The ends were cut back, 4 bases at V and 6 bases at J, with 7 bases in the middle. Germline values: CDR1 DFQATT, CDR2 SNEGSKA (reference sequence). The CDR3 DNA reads TGCAGTGCTAATAGAGGCAATGAGCAGTTCTTC. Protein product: CSANRGNEQFF.

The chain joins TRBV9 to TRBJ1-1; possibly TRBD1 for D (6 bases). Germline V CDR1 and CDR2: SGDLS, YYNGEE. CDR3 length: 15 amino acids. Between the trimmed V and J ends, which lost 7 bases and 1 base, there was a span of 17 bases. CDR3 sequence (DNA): TGTGCCAGCCCCCGAGGGGGGGCCGGGAACACTGAAGCTTTCTTT. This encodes CASPRGGAGNTEAFF.